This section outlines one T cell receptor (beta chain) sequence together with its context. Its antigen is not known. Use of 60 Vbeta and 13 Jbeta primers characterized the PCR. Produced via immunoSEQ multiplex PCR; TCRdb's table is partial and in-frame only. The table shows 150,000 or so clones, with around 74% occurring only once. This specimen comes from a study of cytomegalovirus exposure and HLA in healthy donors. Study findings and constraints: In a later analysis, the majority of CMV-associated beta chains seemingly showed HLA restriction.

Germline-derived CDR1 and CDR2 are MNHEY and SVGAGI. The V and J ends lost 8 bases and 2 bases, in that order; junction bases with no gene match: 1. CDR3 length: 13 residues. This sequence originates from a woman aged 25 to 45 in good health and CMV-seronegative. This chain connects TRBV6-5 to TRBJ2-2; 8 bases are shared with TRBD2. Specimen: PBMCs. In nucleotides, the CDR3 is TGTGCCAGCCGGGAGGGAAACACCGGGGAGCTGTTTTTT. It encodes CASREGNTGELFF.